This is a list of T cell receptor beta chains from one sample in a study of T cells after yellow fever vaccination. TCRdb fed the 5' RACE reads into MiXCR, producing one record per CDR3 protein. The sample shows hundreds of thousands of distinct CDR3 sequences, roughly an eighth of them seen only once. Sequenced material: PBMCs, taken on the day of the yellow fever booster vaccination. These receptors originate from a man under 40 who received the YFV17D yellow fever vaccine. Both conserved end residues are part of each CDR3. Fields, in order: J gene, V gene, D gene, clone size, CDR3 DNA, CDR3 protein. D genes are given only for firm matches. For some rows the clone size is stated as once, few or many, or as a class when expanded; others skip it.

>TRBJ2-3|TRBV3-1|TRBD2|few
TGTGCCAGCAGCGTCCTAAGCGGGATAAGCCCCGCAGATACGCAGTATTTT
CASSVLSGISPADTQYF
>TRBJ2-4|TRBV20-1|-|-
TGCAGTGCTCCCGGGCCTCTCGGGGCCAAAAACATTCAGTACTTC
CSAPGPLGAKNIQYF
>TRBJ2-7|TRBV12-3/TRBV12-4|-|-
TGTGCCAGCAGTGACAAAAGATACTACGAGCAGTACTTC
CASSDKRYYEQYF
>TRBJ2-7|TRBV11-2|TRBD2|few
TGTGCCAGCAGCCCGGGACTAGCGGGAGGGCCGATGAACGAGCAGTACTTC
CASSPGLAGGPMNEQYF
>TRBJ2-7|TRBV20-1|-|few
TGCAGTGCAACACCAGGGGCCTACGAGCAGTACTTC
CSATPGAYEQYF
>TRBJ2-1|TRBV9|TRBD2|-
TGTGCCAGCAGCGTCCAGACTAGCGGGAGGGGGAATGAGCAGTTCTTC
CASSVQTSGRGNEQFF
>TRBJ2-7|TRBV10-1|TRBD2|few
TGCGCCAGCAGTGAGTCTTCACTAGCGGGAGCCGAGCAGTACTTC
CASSESSLAGAEQYF
>TRBJ2-1|TRBV20-1|TRBD2|few
TGCAGTGCTAGCCGGGACTACGACAATGAGCAGTTCTTC
CSASRDYDNEQFF
>TRBJ2-1|TRBV5-1|TRBD1|-
TGCGCCAGCAGCTTCGGGACAGGGGGCTCCAATGAGCAGTTCTTC
CASSFGTGGSNEQFF
>TRBJ2-7|TRBV4-3|TRBD2|few
TGCGCCAGCAGCCCAGTCAGCGGGGGAAGAAGCTCCTACGAGCAGTACTTC
CASSPVSGGRSSYEQYF
>TRBJ1-5|TRBV10-3|-|-
TGTGCCATCAGTGAGTCGGGGCAATGGGGTAACAATCAGCCCCAGCATTTT
CAISESGQWGNNQPQHF
>TRBJ2-1|TRBV5-1|-|-
TGCGCCAGCAGCTTGGAGTTCCCAACCTACAATGAGCAGTTCTTC
CASSLEFPTYNEQFF
>TRBJ2-7|TRBV20-1|-|-
TGCAGTGCGGCGCCCGGGACTCACCTCGAGCAGTACTTC
CSAAPGTHLEQYF
>TRBJ2-1|TRBV19|-|-
TGTGCCAGTAGTATAGAGGAGGGATCTCACAATGAGCAGTTCTTC
CASSIEEGSHNEQFF
>TRBJ2-3|TRBV4-1|-|-
TGCGCCAGCAGCCCGTTCGACAGAGTCACAGATACGCAGTATTTT
CASSPFDRVTDTQYF
>TRBJ2-1|TRBV7-9|-|-
TGTGCCAGCAGCGAAGGAGGGGATGGACCCTACAATGAGCAGTTCTTC
CASSEGGDGPYNEQFF
>TRBJ2-2|TRBV30|-|-
TGTGCCTGGAGTCTCCGGTTGAACACCGGGGAGCTGTTTTTT
CAWSLRLNTGELFF
>TRBJ2-3|TRBV9|TRBD2|-
TGTGCCAGCAGCGCACAGACTAGCTTGGCAGATACGCAGTATTTT
CASSAQTSLADTQYF
>TRBJ1-2|TRBV19|TRBD1|-
TGTGCCAGTAGAACCGCCGGGACAGGGACCATCTATGGCTACACCTTC
CASRTAGTGTIYGYTF
>TRBJ1-6|TRBV6-1|-|few
TGTGCCAGCAGGGAGGAAGGGCTCTATAATTCACCCCTCCACTTT
CASREEGLYNSPLHF
>TRBJ2-1|TRBV6-2/TRBV6-3|TRBD2|few
TGTGCCAGCAGCTGGTCCTATCGGACTAGTTACAATGAGCAGTTCTTC
CASSWSYRTSYNEQFF
>TRBJ2-2|TRBV5-5|-|few
TGTGCCAGCAGCTTCTTGCTAGGAGAGGGCCACCACACCGGGGAGCTGTTTTTT
CASSFLLGEGHHTGELFF
>TRBJ1-1|TRBV20-1|-|few
TGCAGTGCTAGACAGACAGGTTGGATTGAAGCTTTCTTT
CSARQTGWIEAFF
>TRBJ1-4|TRBV2|TRBD1|few
TGTGCCAGCAGTGAATTTTCGACAGGGGGGGCCTATAATGAAAAACTGTTTTTT
CASSEFSTGGAYNEKLFF
>TRBJ2-4|TRBV7-2|TRBD1|-
TGTGCCACCTCAGGGACAGGGGAAAACATTCAGTACTTC
CATSGTGENIQYF
>TRBJ1-1|TRBV3-1|-|-
TGTGCCAGCAGCGCCGTTAGCATGAACACTGAAGCTTTCTTT
CASSAVSMNTEAFF
>TRBJ2-7|TRBV7-2|-|-
TGTGCCAGCAGCACGACAGGCAACACCTACGAGCAGTACTTC
CASSTTGNTYEQYF
>TRBJ2-5|TRBV2|TRBD2|-
TGTGCCAGCAGTGGTGGACTAGTGGGAGAGACCCAGTACTTC
CASSGGLVGETQYF
>TRBJ2-7|TRBV30|-|-
TGTGCCTGGAGTCTACACCCACTAGCCGAGCAGTACTTC
CAWSLHPLAEQYF
>TRBJ2-1|TRBV12-3/TRBV12-4|-|few
TGTGCCAGCAGTTTATGGCTAGCCAGGAGCTCCTACAATGAGCAGTTCTTC
CASSLWLARSSYNEQFF
>TRBJ2-5|TRBV10-3|-|-
TGTGCCATCAGTGGACCTGAAACGACCCAGTACTTC
CAISGPETTQYF
>TRBJ2-3|TRBV6-6|-|few
TGTGCCAGCTTGTGGGCAGATACGCAGTATTTT
CASLWADTQYF
>TRBJ2-7|TRBV9|-|few
TGTGCCAGCAGCGGGGGGGGCACCTCCTACGAGCAGTACTTC
CASSGGGTSYEQYF
>TRBJ2-1|TRBV9|-|many
TGTGCCAGCAGCCCGGCGTCCTACAATGAGCAGTTCTTC
CASSPASYNEQFF
>TRBJ2-3|TRBV28|-|few
TGTGCCAGCAGCCCGGCTAGGGCTAGCACAGATACGCAGTATTTT
CASSPARASTDTQYF
>TRBJ2-3|TRBV28|-|-
TGTGCCAGCAGTTTTCTGATGGGAGGCACAGATACGCAGTATTTT
CASSFLMGGTDTQYF
>TRBJ1-2|TRBV15|-|-
TGTGCCACCAGTCCCGCGTGGGAGAACTATGGCTACACCTTC
CATSPAWENYGYTF
>TRBJ2-6|TRBV18|-|few
TGTGCCAGCTTCACCCCTGAAACATTCTCTGGGGCCAACGTCCTGACTTTC
CASFTPETFSGANVLTF
>TRBJ2-7|TRBV5-1|TRBD2|-
TGCGCCAGCAGCTTGGAGGGACTAGCGGGTTCCTACGAGCAGTACTTC
CASSLEGLAGSYEQYF
>TRBJ2-1|TRBV23-1|-|-
TGCGCCAGCAGTCAATCGACCCACGTTTTC
CASSQSTHVF
>TRBJ2-6|TRBV20-1|TRBD1|-
TGCAGTGGGGAGACAGGGACTGGGGCCAACGTCCTGACTTTC
CSGETGTGANVLTF
>TRBJ2-3|TRBV7-2|-|once
TGTGCCAGCAGCTTAGGGGGGTTTGGGTCAGATACGCAGTATTTT
CASSLGGFGSDTQYF
>TRBJ2-1|TRBV20-1|-|-
TGCAGTGCTAGGGTCTCTAGCTCCCGCTCCTACAATGAGCAGTTCTTC
CSARVSSSRSYNEQFF
>TRBJ2-7|TRBV20-1|TRBD2|few
TGCAGTGCTAGTGGCGGGAGTGGTTCCTACGAGCAGTACTTC
CSASGGSGSYEQYF
>TRBJ2-1|TRBV10-3|-|few
TGTGCCATCAGTGCCCAGGGGTCAGTCAGCGGCTACAATGAGCAGTTCTTC
CAISAQGSVSGYNEQFF
>TRBJ1-1|TRBV20-1|-|few
TGCAGTGCTGGCGGGGGGAACACTGAAGCTTTCTTT
CSAGGGNTEAFF
>TRBJ2-1|TRBV24-1|TRBD2|-
TGTGCCACCAGTGATTTTGGCGCTAGCGGGATAGGGGAGCAGTTCTTC
CATSDFGASGIGEQFF
>TRBJ2-3|TRBV2|-|-
TGTGCCAGCAGTAGTGGGGAGCTAGAGGGGGCAGATACGCAGTATTTT
CASSSGELEGADTQYF
>TRBJ2-6|TRBV7-9|-|-
TGTGCCAGCAGCCCCGTCTGGACCTCGACCGGGGCCAACGTCCTGACTTTC
CASSPVWTSTGANVLTF
>TRBJ1-6|TRBV20-1|-|few
TGCAGTGCTAGAGATAATAGGGCGAATTCACCCCTCCACTTT
CSARDNRANSPLHF